The present T cell receptor (beta chain) was sequenced within a study of T cell changes during pregnancy in multiple sclerosis. Germline loops: CDR1 SNHLY, CDR2 FYNNEI. V lost 7 bases, J lost 2 bases, and 6 bases stayed unmatched. CDR3 length equals 15 residues. Clones were read by immunoSEQ multiplex PCR, and TCRdb kept only the in-frame ones, dropping some. The repertoire consists of more than 25,000 clones, with approximately 86% occurring once and the leading ten covering 9.5% to 10%. This clonotype originated in a female donor with multiple sclerosis, enrolled in a pregnancy study. The material sequenced was CD8+ T cells from peripheral blood mononuclear cells, taken in the first trimester of pregnancy. This chain joins TRBV2 and TRBJ2-3, with 10 nucleotides matching TRBD2. Here the CDR3 reads CASNAGTSDTDTQYF. The CDR3 DNA sequence: TGTGCCAGCAACGCCGGGACTAGCGACACAGATACGCAGTATTTT.